Each of the 9 T cell receptor beta chains below was sequenced from the same sample in a study of identical twins. TCRdb redid the calling of the 5' RACE reads with MiXCR, one entry per CDR3 protein. The sample yields 690,000 or so distinct CDR3 sequences, approximately 9% seen once. This sample was shared with a second study, whose subject was yellow fever vaccine responses in identical twins.

Sequencing was performed on PBMCs. The receptors shown here come from a woman under 30 in good health.

CDR3 residues: CASSLGGVARYF. In DNA, the CDR3 is TGCGCCAGCAGCTTGGGAGGTGTTGCGCGGTATTTT. V usage is TRBV5-1 and J usage is TRBJ2-3; D remains ambiguous. Germline-derived CDR1 and CDR2 are SGHRS and YFSETQ. Trimming removed 0 bases at V and 14 bases at J, with 13 bases between. The CDR3 loop spans 12 amino acids.

The V call is TRBV25-1, the J call TRBJ2-3, with D tentatively TRBD2 (5 bases). Trimming took 10 bases from V and 2 from J, leaving 19 bases between them. Per the germline V gene, CDR1 is MGHDK and CDR2 is SYGVNS. The CDR3 spans 15 residues. CDR3 coding DNA: TGTGCCACCCTCAACACTGGCGGGTCCACAGATACGCAGTATTTT. Translated, it gives CATLNTGGSTDTQYF.

The chain couples TRBV29-1 to TRBJ1-2; a possible D gene is TRBD1 (5 bases). In germline, CDR1 is SQVTM, CDR2 ANQGSEA. Trimming shortened V by 5 bases and J by 5 bases, and 24 bases separated the two germline ends. CDR3 size: 16 residues. CDR3 region: CSVPGGGESQGYGYTF. The CDR3 coding sequence is TGCAGCGTTCCGGGCGGGGGTGAGAGCCAAGGATATGGCTACACCTTC.

J is TRBJ2-1 and V is TRBV4-3; D may be TRBD1 (5 bases). Germline lookup yields CDR1 LGHNA and CDR2 YSLEER. This CDR3 comprises 18 residues. V lost 0 bases and J lost 0, with 15 bases in between. In DNA, the CDR3 is TGCGCCAGCAGCCAAGATTTAGCCGGACATCGCTCCTACAATGAGCAGTTCTTC. It yields the protein CASSQDLAGHRSYNEQFF.

This clonotype came up many times. The rearrangement joins TRBV7-9 to TRBJ2-7; 8 bases are a match to TRBD2. This CDR3 comprises 15 residues. Per germline, CDR1 SEHNR and CDR2 FQNEAQ (reference sequence). Trimming took 0 bases from V and 1 from J; bases not matched to a gene: 2. CDR3 nucleotide sequence: TGTGCCAGCAGCTTAGCTAGCGGGGAGTCCTACGAGCAGTACTTC. It yields the protein CASSLASGESYEQYF.

The sample holds a few counts of this clonotype. The chain uses TRBV12-3 or TRBV12-4 and TRBJ2-1, with 10 positions matching TRBD1. Unmatched junction bases numbered 6, after V lost 5 bases and J lost 8 bases. The length of the CDR3 is 14 residues. The CDR3 is CASSPGQGSYEQFF. The CDR3 DNA reads TGTGCCAGCAGTCCGGGACAGGGGTCTTATGAGCAGTTCTTC.

In its sample, this clonotype was seen a few times. The chain joins TRBV15 to TRBJ2-7, with D perhaps TRBD1 or TRBD2 (5 bases each). This CDR3 region has 14 residues. V was cut by 5 bases and J by 3 bases, with 14 bases left in between. Germline-derived CDR1 and CDR2 are LNHNV and YYDKDF (reference sequence). CDR3 DNA sequence: TGTGCCACCAGCTACCCCGGGACCCGCTACGAGCAGTACTTC. It codes for CATSYPGTRYEQYF.

This chain connects TRBV10-3 to TRBJ2-7, with D perhaps matching TRBD2 (5 bases). Deletions cut 8 bases from V and 0 bases from J, with 8 bases between. Germline lookup yields CDR1 ENHRY and CDR2 SYGVKD. There are 12 residues in the CDR3. This chain's CDR3 is CAIETTSYEQYF. CDR3 sequence (DNA): TGTGCCATCGAGACTACCTCCTACGAGCAGTACTTC.

CDR3 in amino acids: CASSPVDWTQYF. As DNA, the CDR3 is TGTGCCAGCAGCCCGGTCGATTGGACCCAGTACTTC. The rearrangement uses TRBV7-6 and TRBJ2-5; D unresolved. Looked up from germline, CDR1 is SGHVS and CDR2 is FNYEAQ. The CDR3 sequence is 12 residues long. Trimming took off 5 bases at V and 7 bases at J, with 11 bases between the two ends.